This T cell receptor (beta chain) is drawn from a study of T cells after yellow fever vaccination. Study-level results: Peaking on day 5 versus 15, the secondary response was faster but weaker. Overall, a small share of clonotypes was seen in both CD4 and CD8 compartments. Once the booster was given, most primary-vaccination clones reappeared, at about 96% for CD4 and over 70% for CD8.

CDR3 length: 13 residues. Per the germline V gene, CDR1 is DFQATT and CDR2 is SNEGSKA (reference sequence). With 6 bases removed from V and 0 bases from J, the gap between germline ends came to 8 bases. Comment on this clonotype: Its antigen is still unknown.

5'RACE template switching added a universal primer site and UMIs to TCR cDNA. TCRdb re-called the 5' RACE reads through MiXCR, storing one row per CDR3 protein. This repertoire shows 500,000 to 550,000 distinct CDR3 sequences, about a fifth found once; its top ten account for about 16%. The chain joins TRBV20-1 to TRBJ2-2; possibly TRBD1 for D (6 bases). The sample here was PBMCs, taken roughly 20 days after the first yellow fever vaccination. The TCR comes from a young man who received the YFV17D yellow fever vaccine. In DNA form, the CDR3 reads TGCAGTGCGGGGGCGGCGAACACCGGGGAGCTGTTTTTT. This translates into CSAGAANTGELFF.